Shown below are 8 T cell receptor beta chains from a single sample sequenced in a study of monozygotic twins with cystic fibrosis. Using immunoSEQ multiplex PCR, the repertoire was profiled, and TCRdb retains in-frame clones only, with some absent. The sample lists 34,000 or so clones, roughly 90% occurring once. Material: blood. Receptors were obtained from a girl aged 2 to 10 with cystic fibrosis.

V usage is TRBV7-8 and J usage is TRBJ2-2; either TRBD1 or TRBD2 may fit D (6 bases each). Deletions cut 5 bases from V and 4 bases from J, with 20 bases between. The CDR3 totals 17 residues. The germline V gene has CDR1 SGHVS and CDR2 FQNEAQ. CDR3 region: CASSPSARGPGTGELFF. The CDR3 coding sequence is TGTGCCAGCAGCCCCTCTGCCCGGGGGCCGGGCACCGGGGAGCTGTTTTTT.

This chain links TRBV6-6 with TRBJ1-1, with D maybe TRBD1 (6 bases). Germline V CDR1 and CDR2: MNHNY, SVGAGI (reference sequence). CDR3 length: 15 amino acids. V lost 0 bases, J lost 1 base, and 9 bases lay in between. The CDR3 reads CASSYSRGGNTEAFF. The CDR3 DNA follows: TGTGCCAGCAGTTACTCCAGGGGTGGGAACACTGAAGCTTTCTTT.

V gene TRBV7-8 combines with J gene TRBJ2-1; TRBD2 matches 9 bases. V shed 5 bases and J 4 bases; nucleotides not matched to a gene: 6. The CDR3 is 15 residues long. The germline V gene has CDR1 SGHVS and CDR2 FQNEAQ. CDR3 in amino acids: CASSLERGDYNEQFF. Written as DNA, the CDR3 is TGTGCCAGCAGCCTCGAGCGGGGGGATTACAATGAGCAGTTCTTC.

The CDR3 protein is CASSSPGTQYF. The CDR3 DNA sequence: TGTGCCAGCAGTTCGCCCGGGACCCAGTACTTC. The chain joins TRBV28 to TRBJ2-5; no clear D. Trimming removed 4 bases at V and 7 bases at J, with 7 bases between. Germline V gene data show CDR1 as MDHEN and CDR2 as SYDVKM. The CDR3 has 11 amino acids.

DNA of the CDR3: TGTGCCAGCAGTTACTCGAAGTTTGAGAGGGACTATGGCTACACCTTC. Protein: CASSYSKFERDYGYTF. This chain links TRBV6-5 with TRBJ1-2, with D unclear. The V end lost 0 bases, the J end lost 3 bases, and 14 bases lay between the germline ends. CDR3 size: 16 residues. In germline, CDR1 is MNHEY, CDR2 SVGAGI.

The chain joins TRBV28 to TRBJ2-3; weak D call: TRBD1 (6 bases). CDR1 and CDR2 (germline): MDHEN, SYDVKM. The length of the CDR3 is 17 residues. With 1 base removed from V and 0 bases from J, the gap between germline ends came to 14 bases. The CDR3 region has the DNA TGTGCCAGCAGTTTATCGCTACGAGGGGGTAGCACAGATACGCAGTATTTT. Its translation is CASSLSLRGGSTDTQYF.

The CDR3, as DNA: TGCGCCAGCAGCCCAGATGGGCAGCGGCAGTTCTTC. Its translation: CASSPDGQRQFF. The chain recombines TRBV5-1 with TRBJ2-1; no reliable D call. V dropped 4 bases and J dropped 12 bases, with 14 bases sitting between them. CDR1 is SGHRS and CDR2 is YFSETQ in the germline V gene. The CDR3 is made up of 12 amino acids.

This rearrangement joins TRBV7-9 to TRBJ1-1; 7 nucleotides agree with TRBD1. With V trimmed by 2 bases and J by 5 bases, 8 bases remained unmatched. Germline V gene sequence: CDR1 SEHNR, CDR2 FQNEAQ (reference sequence). The CDR3 extends over 15 amino acids. The CDR3, as DNA: TGTGCCAGCAGCTTATGGCCCACAGGGGAAACTGAAGCTTTCTTT. Its protein product is CASSLWPTGETEAFF.